The 21 T cell receptor beta chains reported below all come from one sample, sequenced in a study of spatial heterogeneity in lung cancer. MiXCR, run by TCRdb on the 5' RACE reads, gives a single entry per CDR3 protein. The sample has more than 80,000 distinct CDR3 sequences, approximately 12% seen once. Time point indicated: sample taken at primary tumor resection. Sequencing used PBMCs, obtained at surgery. These receptors were collected from a male donor with early-stage non-small cell lung cancer.

A few counts support this clonotype. This chain links TRBV5-5 with TRBJ1-6, with TRBD1 identical over 9 bases. Germline CDR1 is SGHKS and CDR2 is YYEKEE (reference sequence). The CDR3 runs 18 residues. Trimming took 0 bases from V and 1 from J; bases not matched to a gene: 5. In nucleotides, the CDR3 is TGTGCCAGCAGCTTGGCCGGGACAGGGAGGTCCTATAATTCACCCCTCCACTTT. It codes for CASSLAGTGRSYNSPLHF.

There are many counts of this clonotype. The chain recombines TRBV6-2 or TRBV6-3 with TRBJ2-7; D gene ambiguous. V was cut by 4 bases and J by 4 bases, with 8 bases left in between. This CDR3 has 12 residues. CDR1 and CDR2 from the germline V gene are MNHEY and SVGEGT. The CDR3 sequence: CASSFVGYEQYF. CDR3 bases: TGTGCCAGCAGTTTCGTAGGATACGAGCAGTACTTC.

The chain links TRBV29-1 to TRBJ1-1, with 7 bases aligning to TRBD1. Trimming cost V 7 bases and J 6 bases; bases outside gene matches: 11. The CDR3 is 13 amino acids. The germline V gene has CDR1 SQVTM and CDR2 ANQGSEA. The CDR3: CSGRRQGGPEAFF. The CDR3 coding sequence is TGCAGCGGGAGACGACAGGGAGGCCCTGAAGCTTTCTTT.

This clonotype was picked up a small number of times. The gene calls are TRBV9 and TRBJ2-2, with 8 positions matching TRBD1. This CDR3 has 14 amino acids. CDR1 is SGDLS and CDR2 is YYNGEE in the germline V gene. The trim removed 4 bases at V and 3 bases at J, leaving 2 bases unmatched. CDR3 in amino acids: CASSPTGDTGELFF. The CDR3 nucleotides read TGTGCCAGCAGCCCGACAGGGGACACCGGGGAGCTGTTTTTT. Full variable domain (outside the CDR3, taken from reference TRBV9 and TRBJ2-2): DSGVTQTPKHLITATGQRVTLRCSPRSGDLSVYWYQQSLDQGLQFLIQYYNGEERAKGNILERFSAQQFPDLHSELNLSSLELGDSALYFCASSPTGDTGELFFGEGSRLTVL.

This clonotype has only a few counts. This chain uses TRBV25-1 with TRBJ2-7; TRBD1 matches 9 bases. CDR1 and CDR2 from the germline V gene are MGHDK and SYGVNS. The CDR3 consists of 15 residues. V shed 7 bases, J shed 1 base, and the junction held 8 bases outside the gene matches. DNA for the CDR3: TGTGCCAGCAAAAAGACAGGGGGGAGGTCCTACGAGCAGTACTTC. It is translated as CASKKTGGRSYEQYF.

This clonotype has more than one count but fewer than ten. The chain uses TRBV11-2 and TRBJ1-3, with 9 positions matching TRBD1. This CDR3 region has 17 residues. Trimming removed 1 base from V and 0 bases from J; junction bases left unmatched: 4. Germline lookup yields CDR1 SGHAT and CDR2 FQNNGV. The CDR3 DNA is TGTGCCAGCAGCTTAGGGGACAGGGACTTCTCTGGAAACACCATATATTTT. It translates to CASSLGDRDFSGNTIYF. Full variable domain (remainder filled in from reference TRBV11-2 and TRBJ1-3): EAGVAQSPRYKIIEKRQSVAFWCNPISGHATLYWYQQILGQGPKLLIQFQNNGVVDDSQLPKDRFSAERLKGVDSTLKIQPAKLEDSAVYLCASSLGDRDFSGNTIYFGEGSWLTVV.

The rearrangement joins TRBV6-2 or TRBV6-3 to TRBJ1-1; D is uncertain. With 2 bases removed from V and 8 bases from J, the gap between germline ends came to 15 bases. This CDR3 spans 14 amino acids. Per the germline V gene, CDR1 is MNHEY and CDR2 is SVGEGT. CDR3: CASSYLTRRTEAFF. In DNA, the CDR3 is TGTGCCAGCAGTTACCTAACGAGGCGAACCGAAGCTTTCTTT.

This clonotype was seen more than once but under ten times. The chain recombines TRBV10-2 with TRBJ2-1; D remains unclear. In germline, CDR1 is WSHSY, CDR2 SAAADI. The CDR3 spans 12 residues. V lost 4 bases and J lost 5, with 6 bases in between. The CDR3 DNA follows: TGCGCCAGCAGTGCTTCCAACAATGAGCAGTTCTTC. Amino acid sequence: CASSASNNEQFF.

This clonotype has at least ten counts. The chain's CDR3 is CASRDRQPQAEQYF. CDR3 coding DNA: TGTGCCAGCCGGGATCGTCAACCACAGGCCGAGCAGTACTTC. The chain employs TRBV28 and TRBJ2-7; either TRBD1 or TRBD2 may fit D (5 bases each). The CDR3 has 14 residues. Germline V gene sequence: CDR1 MDHEN, CDR2 SYDVKM. Trimming pared 8 bases from V and 6 bases from J, leaving 20 bases between.

The rearrangement links TRBV23-1 to TRBJ2-3; 10 nucleotides match TRBD2. TRBV23-1 is classed as an ORF, of uncertain function. This CDR3 has 17 residues. Trimming at V came to 3 bases and at J to 2 bases, leaving 8 bases not matched to a gene. CDR3: CASSHRGSGGDTDTQYF. CDR3 coding DNA: TGCGCCAGCAGTCACCGCGGGAGCGGGGGGGACACAGATACGCAGTATTTT.

This clonotype was recorded a few times. This rearrangement joins TRBV29-1 to TRBJ2-7; TRBD1 agrees at 7 bases. CDR3 length: 11 amino acids. The V gene's germline CDR1 is SQVTM and CDR2 ANQGSEA. V was pared by 4 bases and J by 6 bases, with 3 bases of the junction left unmatched. The CDR3 DNA reads as TGCAGCGTTGTAGCAGGGGGCGAGCAGTACTTC. This codes for CSVVAGGEQYF.

This clonotype was observed at least ten times. The genes are TRBV9 and TRBJ2-2, with unresolved D. Germline-derived CDR1 and CDR2 are SGDLS and YYNGEE. Trimming took off 0 bases at V and 0 bases at J, with 6 bases between the two ends. The CDR3 is made up of 15 amino acids. The CDR3, as DNA: TGTGCCAGCAGCGTAGGCACATCGAACACCGGGGAGCTGTTTTTT. It translates to CASSVGTSNTGELFF.

The chain recombines TRBV24-1 with TRBJ2-5; D might be TRBD1 or TRBD2, each matching 5 bases. CDR1 KGHDR and CDR2 SFDVKD come from the germline V gene. The CDR3 loop spans 16 amino acids. Trimming cost V 4 bases and J 1 base, with 15 bases left between them. The CDR3 nucleotides read TGTGCCACCAGTGACCGGGACCCCTGGGGCCAAGAGACCCAGTACTTC. It translates to CATSDRDPWGQETQYF.

This clonotype has a handful of counts. The rearrangement links TRBV5-1 to TRBJ2-7, with D possibly TRBD1 on 5 matching bases. Germline CDR1 is SGHRS and CDR2 is YFSETQ. This CDR3 is 13 amino acids long. Trimming pared 5 bases from V and 5 bases from J, leaving 14 bases between. For the CDR3, the DNA is TGCGCCAGCAGTACTCAGGGTCTCAACGAGCAGTACTTC. It codes for CASSTQGLNEQYF.

This sequence joins TRBV27 and TRBJ2-5, with D possibly being TRBD2 (6 bases). The CDR3 has 16 amino acids. V lost 5 bases and J lost 5, with 21 bases in between. The germline V gene encodes CDR1 MNHEY and CDR2 SMNVEV (reference sequence). DNA for the CDR3: TGTGCCAGCAGTCCTATCGGGGAGGCCCCCAGGGAGACCCAGTACTTC. Encoded protein: CASSPIGEAPRETQYF.

This chain connects TRBV6-2 or TRBV6-3 to TRBJ2-7; D gene ambiguous. CDR1 is MNHEY and CDR2 is SVGEGT in the germline V gene. Deletions cut 5 bases from V and 4 bases from J, with 12 bases between. CDR3 length: 13 amino acids. The CDR3: CASSDGFAYEQYF. The CDR3 bases are TGTGCCAGCAGTGACGGGTTTGCGTACGAGCAGTACTTC.

This clonotype was seen repeatedly, ten times or more. The chain links TRBV25-1 to TRBJ1-2, with D uncertain. V lost 2 bases, J lost 7 bases, and 11 bases lay in between. The CDR3 totals 13 residues. Germline V lookup: CDR1 MGHDK, CDR2 SYGVNS. CDR3: CASSELWAAGYTF. CDR3 coding DNA: TGTGCCAGCAGTGAACTATGGGCGGCTGGCTACACCTTC.

This clonotype was detected many times. The V gene is TRBV20-1, the J gene TRBJ2-1, with TRBD1 identical over 8 bases. CDR3 size: 11 residues. From germline, CDR1 is DFQATT and CDR2 SNEGSKA (reference sequence). The ends lost 3 bases at V and 13 bases at J; junction bases unmatched: 5. The CDR3 DNA reads as TGCAGTGCTAGGGGTGACAGGGGCCAGTTCTTC. Residues: CSARGDRGQFF.

This clonotype was observed a few times. The V and J genes are TRBV20-1 and TRBJ1-1; D remains unclear. This CDR3 has 14 amino acids. CDR1 is DFQATT and CDR2 is SNEGSKA in the germline V gene (reference sequence). V lost 5 bases, J lost 1 base, and 14 bases lay in between. As DNA, the CDR3 is TGCAGTGCTCAGGACCGCCGTGGGAACACTGAAGCTTTCTTT. Protein sequence: CSAQDRRGNTEAFF.

Only a few counts were recorded for this clonotype. This chain links TRBV3-1 with TRBJ2-7; D possibly uses TRBD1 or TRBD2 (5 bases each). Trimming removed 1 base from V and 10 bases from J, with 11 bases in between. In germline, CDR1 is LGHDT, CDR2 YNNKEL (reference sequence). This CDR3 contains 12 residues. As DNA, the CDR3 is TGTGCCAGCAGCCAAGTATTTGGGGGACAGTACTTC. Residues: CASSQVFGGQYF.

This clonotype was seen a few times. The chain is built from TRBV28 and TRBJ2-7, with TRBD1 identical over 11 bases. CDR1 is MDHEN, CDR2 SYDVKM, per germline. With V trimmed by 3 bases and J by 5 bases, 3 bases remained unmatched. The CDR3 is made up of 14 amino acids. CDR3 nucleotide sequence: TGTGCCAGCAGTTTGCGGACAGGGGGCCACGAGCAGTACTTC. The encoded protein is CASSLRTGGHEQYF.